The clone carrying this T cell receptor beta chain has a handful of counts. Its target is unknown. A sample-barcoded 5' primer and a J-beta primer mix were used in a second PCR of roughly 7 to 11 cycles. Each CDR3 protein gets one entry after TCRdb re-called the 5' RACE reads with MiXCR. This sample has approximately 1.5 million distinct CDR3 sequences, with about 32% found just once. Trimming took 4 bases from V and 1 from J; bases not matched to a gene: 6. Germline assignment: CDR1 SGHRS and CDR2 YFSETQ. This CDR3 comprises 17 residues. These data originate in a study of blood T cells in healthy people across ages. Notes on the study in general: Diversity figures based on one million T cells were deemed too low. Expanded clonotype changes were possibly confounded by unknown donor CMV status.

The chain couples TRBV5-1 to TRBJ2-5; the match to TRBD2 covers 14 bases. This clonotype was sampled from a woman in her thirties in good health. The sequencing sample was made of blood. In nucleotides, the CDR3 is TGCGCCAGCAGCAAGGGACTAGCGGGGGCTATCCAAGAGACCCAGTACTTC. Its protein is CASSKGLAGAIQETQYF.